This T cell receptor (beta chain) is drawn from a study of T cell repertoires in cytomegalovirus infection. Study background: Public TCR beta signatures marked donors with CMV infection and the matching HLA. The study, taken as a whole, reports: HLA-C-restricted TCR beta clonotypes specific for CMV led the ex vivo response.

MiXCR, run by TCRdb on the reads, gives a single entry per CDR3 protein. The profile shows roughly 630,000 distinct CDR3 sequences, roughly a quarter of them singletons. This clonotype was recorded many times. No antigen is known for it. The CDR3 consists of 15 residues. Trimming stripped 3 bases from V and 8 bases from J, with 17 bases between. Per the germline V gene, CDR1 is SGHAT and CDR2 is FQDESV (reference sequence). The chain has TRBV11-1 and TRBJ2-1; tentative D call: TRBD1 (5 bases). The specimen was CD8+ T cells from PBMCs. The sequence was collected from a human donor in good health (CMV status not recorded). Some clones in this sample may be carry-over from other donors' samples. CDR3 residues: CASSLGLRQYDEQFF. For the CDR3, the DNA is TGTGCCAGCAGCTTGGGCCTCAGACAGTATGATGAGCAGTTCTTC.